The 23 T cell receptor beta chains below all came from one sample that was sequenced in a study of T cell responses to AZD1222 COVID-19 vaccine. The assay was immunoSEQ multiplex PCR, and TCRdb's table has in-frame clones only and misses some. The table shows 100,000 to 150,000 clones, with 80% to 95% occurring only once. Sequenced material: peripheral blood, taken 28 days after the second AZD1222 dose. The receptor source for this set is an adult who received the AZD1222 COVID-19 vaccine.

The chain's CDR3 is CASDTGTGLGYGYTF. CDR3 DNA sequence: TGTGCCAGCGACACCGGGACAGGGTTAGGCTATGGCTACACCTTC. The rearrangement uses TRBV28 and TRBJ1-2; 9 nucleotides agree with TRBD1. The V segment lost 8 bases and the J segment 4 bases; nucleotides outside the gene matches: 11. The CDR3 has 15 residues. Germline V gene sequence: CDR1 MDHEN, CDR2 SYDVKM.

A single count supports this clone. The DNA is omitted, as the CDR3 cannot be located on it reliably, and the CDR3 follows TCRdb's listing. The chain employs TRBV21-1 and TRBJ2-2; the table assigns TRBD2, which was not confirmed against the DNA. TRBV21-1 is an annotated pseudogene. The CDR3 has 17 residues if both end residues are counted. CDR3 amino acids: CASSKVASGSITGELFF.

The chain has TRBV7-2 and TRBJ1-1, with D unclear. Trimming took 3 bases from V and 0 from J, leaving 8 bases between them. The CDR3 is 14 amino acids. Germline CDR1 SGHTA, CDR2 FQGNSA. CDR3 protein: CASSFGLLNTEAFF. The CDR3 nucleotides are TGTGCCAGCAGCTTTGGGCTATTGAACACTGAAGCTTTCTTT.

This clone has just one count. The chain carries TRBV3-1 (or the pseudogene TRBV3-2) and TRBJ1-1; no reliable D call. The length of the CDR3 is 14 residues. The germline CDR1 and CDR2 sequences are LGHDT and YNNKEL (reference sequence). V lost 3 bases and J 0 bases, leaving 8 bases between the germline ends. The chain's CDR3 is CASSQAEMNTEAFF. The CDR3, as DNA: TGTGCCAGCAGCCAGGCAGAGATGAACACTGAAGCTTTCTTT.

The chain links TRBV9 to TRBJ1-3; 8 bases align to TRBD1. Per the germline V gene, CDR1 is SGDLS and CDR2 is YYNGEE. V lost 3 bases to trimming and J lost 0 bases; unmatched junction nucleotides: 5. This CDR3 region has 16 residues. The CDR3: CASSEKTGVSGNTIYF. CDR3 DNA sequence: TGTGCCAGCAGCGAAAAGACAGGGGTCTCTGGAAACACCATATATTTT.

The sample holds one count of this clone. The chain joins TRBV19 to TRBJ1-2; D is perhaps TRBD1 (6 bases). V was trimmed by 7 bases and J by 0 bases, leaving 9 bases between them. Germline CDR1 and CDR2: LNHDA and SQIVND (reference sequence). CDR3 length: 13 amino acids. The DNA for the CDR3 is TGTGCCAGTAATGGACAGCCTAACTATGGCTACACCTTC. Amino acids: CASNGQPNYGYTF.

The gene calls are TRBV19 and TRBJ1-1; 7 nucleotides agree with TRBD1. The CDR3 has 15 residues. After removal of 2 bases from V and 1 base from J, the junction contained 4 bases not matched to a gene. Germline V gene lookup returns CDR1 LNHDA and CDR2 SQIVND (reference sequence). DNA for the CDR3: TGTGCCAGTAGTATACAGGGGGTGTCGAACACTGAAGCTTTCTTT. Protein: CASSIQGVSNTEAFF.

The chain couples TRBV5-1 to TRBJ2-1; 11 nucleotides agree with TRBD2. V shed 5 bases and J 8 bases; nucleotides not matched to a gene: 3. The CDR3 spans 13 residues. The germline gives CDR1 SGHRS, CDR2 YFSETQ. The CDR3 loop is CASSSSGGYEQFF. The CDR3 DNA is TGCGCCAGCAGTTCTAGCGGGGGGTATGAGCAGTTCTTC.

This chain joins TRBV7-2 and TRBJ2-7; 12 bases are a match to TRBD2. Germline CDR1 is SGHTA and CDR2 is FQGNSA. This CDR3 has 15 amino acids. V lost 6 bases and J lost 6; bases outside the gene matches: 9. CDR3 nucleotides: TGTGCCAGCAGTTGGACTAGCGGGACATACGGCGAGCAGTACTTC. It translates to CASSWTSGTYGEQYF.

The chain uses TRBV6-5 and TRBJ2-7; weak D call: TRBD1 (6 bases). The germline V and J ends were trimmed by 10 bases and 7 bases, with 17 bases remaining between them. Germline CDR1 and CDR2: MNHEY and SVGAGI. This CDR3 has 12 residues. CDR3 in amino acids: CATRGPRGEQYF. The DNA of the CDR3 is TGTGCCACCAGGGGACCTCGAGGGGAGCAGTACTTC.

The chain is built from TRBV28 and TRBJ1-6; the D gene is possibly TRBD1 (5 bases). The V end was cut by 5 bases, the J end by 7 bases, with 12 bases between. Germline lookup yields CDR1 MDHEN and CDR2 SYDVKM. The CDR3 runs to 14 residues. As DNA, the CDR3 is TGTGCCAGCAGTCGCAGGGCTGGGAATTCACCCCTCCACTTT. This codes for CASSRRAGNSPLHF. The variable domain in full, with the rest retrieved from reference TRBV28 and TRBJ1-6, is DVKVTQSSRYLVKRTGEKVFLECVQDMDHENMFWYRQDPGLGLRLIYFSYDVKMKEKGDIPEGYSVSREKKERFSLILESASTNQTSMYLCASSRRAGNSPLHFGNGTRLTVT.

This chain uses TRBV5-1 with TRBJ1-2; D may be TRBD1 (5 bases). V dropped 2 bases and J dropped 7 bases, with 9 bases sitting between them. Germline lookup yields CDR1 SGHRS and CDR2 YFSETQ. The CDR3 runs 12 residues. The CDR3 nucleotides read TGCGCCAGCAGCTTTGACGGGGGTGGCTACACCTTC. Its protein is CASSFDGGGYTF.

The chain is built from TRBV5-5 and TRBJ2-5; D is tentatively TRBD1 or TRBD2 (6 bases each). Trimming took 4 bases from V and 2 from J, leaving 12 bases between them. CDR3 size: 14 residues. Germline V CDR1 and CDR2: SGHKS, YYEKEE (reference sequence). This chain's CDR3 is CASSLRGQQETQYF. The CDR3 DNA reads TGTGCCAGCAGCCTCCGGGGGCAGCAAGAGACCCAGTACTTC.

This clone was recorded a few times. The chain couples TRBV5-5 to TRBJ1-2; 7 bases are shared with TRBD1. V dropped 4 bases and J dropped 3; count of bases not matched to a gene: 6. Germline V CDR1 and CDR2: SGHKS, YYEKEE (reference sequence). The CDR3 totals 14 residues. CDR3 residues: CASSLDRRYYGYTF. The DNA for the CDR3 is TGTGCCAGCAGCCTGGACAGGAGGTACTATGGCTACACCTTC.

The chain links TRBV27 to TRBJ2-3; a weak D match, TRBD1 (6 bases). Trimming stripped 6 bases from V and 4 bases from J, with 8 bases between. The CDR3 runs to 12 residues. Germline V gives CDR1 MNHEY, CDR2 SMNVEV (reference sequence). The CDR3 nucleotides read TGTGCCAGCAGGGCAGGGGCAGATACGCAGTATTTT. It specifies CASRAGADTQYF.

The V and J genes are TRBV27 and TRBJ2-3; 13 positions agree with TRBD2. V shed 6 bases and J 0 bases; nucleotides not matched to a gene: 0. The CDR3 is made up of 15 amino acids. The germline CDR1 and CDR2 sequences are MNHEY and SMNVEV (reference sequence). CDR3 sequence (DNA): TGTGCCAGCAGGGGACTAGCGGGAAGCACAGATACGCAGTATTTT. Amino acid sequence: CASRGLAGSTDTQYF.

The chain uses TRBV2 and TRBJ1-2; 8 nucleotides match TRBD1. The CDR3 extends over 16 amino acids. V lost 4 bases to trimming and J lost 5 bases; unmatched junction nucleotides: 12. CDR1 SNHLY and CDR2 FYNNEI come from the germline V gene. The CDR3 region is CASSASTGGEWYGYTF. CDR3 nucleotides: TGTGCCAGCAGTGCTAGTACAGGGGGAGAGTGGTATGGCTACACCTTC. The full variable domain, in which reference TRBV2 and TRBJ1-2 provide the parts outside the CDR3, is EPEVTQTPSHQVTQMGQEVILRCVPISNHLYFYWYRQILGQKVEFLVSFYNNEISEKSEIFDDQFSVERPDGSNFTLKIRSTKLEDSAMYFCASSASTGGEWYGYTFGSGTRLTVV.

The chain links TRBV28 to TRBJ1-6; D is ambiguous. The CDR3 loop spans 12 amino acids. CDR1 and CDR2 from the germline V gene are MDHEN and SYDVKM. Trimming pared 4 bases from V and 8 bases from J, leaving 6 bases between. CDR3 residues: CASSSGYSPLHF. The CDR3 DNA sequence: TGTGCCAGCAGTTCTGGGTATTCACCCCTCCACTTT. The full variable domain, with the rest looked up from reference TRBV28 and TRBJ1-6, is DVKVTQSSRYLVKRTGEKVFLECVQDMDHENMFWYRQDPGLGLRLIYFSYDVKMKEKGDIPEGYSVSREKKERFSLILESASTNQTSMYLCASSSGYSPLHFGNGTRLTVT.

The gene calls are TRBV7-2 and TRBJ2-7; perhaps D is TRBD1 or TRBD2 (5 bases each). CDR1 is SGHTA, CDR2 FQGNSA, per germline. V lost 6 bases, J lost 3 bases, and 18 bases lay in between. This CDR3 is 15 amino acids long. CDR3 in amino acids: CASRDRGPGGYEQYF. The CDR3 DNA reads TGTGCCAGCAGGGACCGGGGCCCCGGCGGCTACGAGCAGTACTTC.

The rearrangement links TRBV5-1 to TRBJ2-5, with TRBD2 as a possible D gene (6 bases). Germline CDR1 is SGHRS and CDR2 is YFSETQ. The CDR3 contains 14 residues. V was clipped by 5 bases and J by 3 bases, with 14 bases between them. The CDR3 DNA is TGCGCCAGCAGAGTCAAGACGGGGGAAGAGACCCAGTACTTC. This sequence encodes CASRVKTGEETQYF.

V and J are TRBV19 and TRBJ1-5; D may be TRBD1 (5 bases). CDR3 length equals 14 residues. CDR1 LNHDA and CDR2 SQIVND come from the germline V gene (reference sequence). The V end was cut by 6 bases, the J end by 6 bases, with 15 bases between. In DNA form, the CDR3 reads TGTGCCAGTAGACCCCGGTTGGGGGGTCAGCCCCAGCATTTT. Its translation: CASRPRLGGQPQHF.

Only one count was recorded for this clone. The genes are TRBV5-8 and TRBJ2-2; D is uncertain. Germline V gene sequence: CDR1 SGHTS, CDR2 YDEGEE. This CDR3 comprises 13 residues. V lost 2 bases to trimming and J lost 6 bases, with 8 bases between them. CDR3 sequence: CASSLVRPGELFF. The DNA of the CDR3 is TGTGCCAGCAGCTTAGTTCGTCCCGGGGAGCTGTTTTTT.

The chain joins TRBV27 to TRBJ1-1, with D uncertain. Trimming shortened V by 5 bases and J by 3 bases, and 4 bases separated the two germline ends. The CDR3 extends over 11 amino acids. Germline lookup yields CDR1 MNHEY and CDR2 SMNVEV (reference sequence). This chain's CDR3 is CASSGDTEAFF. In nucleotides, the CDR3 is TGTGCCAGCAGTGGGGACACTGAAGCTTTCTTT.